This T cell receptor beta chain came from a study of early T cells in non-severe SARS-CoV-2 infection. Overall study context: Whole-blood bulk RNA, unsorted, was sequenced, and chains were unpaired. Study outcomes and limitations: Matching with VDJdb favored anti-spike CD8 responses (missing private and CD4 specificities).

CDR3 length: 14 amino acids. Trimming shortened V by 1 base and J by 1 base, and 5 bases separated the two germline ends. The V gene's germline CDR1 is SGHNT and CDR2 YYREEE (reference sequence). As for this clonotype: Its antigen is not known.

Each single cDNA molecule received a unique molecular identifier. One entry per CDR3 protein, called by TCRdb with MiXCR from the 5' RACE reads. This table holds about 84,000 distinct CDR3 sequences, about 12% found once. The receptor was isolated from an adult who was a healthcare worker with PCR-confirmed SARS-CoV-2 infection or an uninfected control (not recorded which). Sequencing was performed on whole blood. The J gene is TRBJ2-2, the V gene TRBV5-4; no definite D call. CDR3 DNA sequence: TGTGCCAGCAGCTTGTGGGGGAACACCGGGGAGCTGTTTTTT. It yields the protein CASSLWGNTGELFF.